This T cell receptor (beta chain) was recorded in a study of blood T cell repertoires in COVID-19. Study background: Sources were T cells, B-cell-depleted T cells, or PBMCs; the material itself was cDNA or gDNA.

A word on this clone: A much more abundant neighbour one base away suggests this may be a read error.

This CDR3 spans 13 amino acids. With V trimmed by 4 bases and J by 8 bases, 2 bases remained unmatched. Germline V gene lookup returns CDR1 SGHTA and CDR2 FQGNSA. This table comes from immunoSEQ multiplex PCR, and its TCRdb copy is limited to in-frame clones, with some not included. The table has around 100,000 clones, 84% seen once; the top ten hold 3.5% to 5%. The sequenced material came from peripheral blood. The receptor was derived from a human donor in a cohort sampled during active COVID-19. The genes are TRBV7-2 and TRBJ2-1; 10 bases align to TRBD1. CDR3 protein: CASSWGTGDEQFF. The CDR3 DNA reads as TGTGCCAGCAGCTGGGGGACAGGGGATGAGCAGTTCTTC.